This T cell receptor beta chain was identified in a study of blood T cell repertoires in COVID-19. The CDR3 extends over 14 amino acids. V was pared by 9 bases and J by 8 bases, with 16 bases between. Germline V gene data show CDR1 as KGHDR and CDR2 as SFDVKD. The table came from immunoSEQ multiplex PCR; TCRdb's copy has only in-frame clones and leaves some out. The profile covers about 210,000 clones, with roughly 84% appearing a single time and around 2.9% taken by the ten largest. The V and J genes are TRBV24-1 and TRBJ1-6; a possible D gene is TRBD1 (5 bases). Sequenced input: PBMCs or T cells enriched from blood (not recorded which). The source is a woman aged 25 to 39 who had been exposed to COVID-19. CDR3: CATGHGRSHSPLHF. Written as DNA, the CDR3 is TGTGCCACCGGACACGGACGGTCCCATTCACCCCTCCACTTT.